This TCR beta chain was found in a study of Ad26.COV2.S vaccination and SARS-CoV-2 variants. Findings and caveats of the study: Greater spike-specific TCR breadth was seen in vaccine recipients than in placebo recipients. With respect to non-spike TCR breadth, vaccine and placebo recipients were similar.

Treatment denoted: some 20 received Ad26.COV2.S at low or high dose, single or two shots; five or six received placebo; per-sample allocation not given. Repertoires come from day 63 after the first vaccine or placebo injection. TCRdb's table, derived via immunoSEQ multiplex PCR, lists solely in-frame clones and lacks some. Of about 500,000 clones listed, 80% to 90% are singletons. In the case of this clone: Its antigen is not identified.

Germline-derived CDR1 and CDR2 are KGHSH and LQKENI. The CDR3 has 16 amino acids. V shed 2 bases and J 0 bases; nucleotides not matched to a gene: 5. Sequencing used peripheral blood, obtained in a trial of Ad26.COV2.S vaccine versus placebo. The chain employs TRBV18 and TRBJ2-7, with 9 bases fitting TRBD1. This sequence originates from a person aged 18-65 years who received the Ad26.COV2.S COVID-19 vaccine or a placebo. The CDR3 here is CASSPSGQGGSYEQYF. In nucleotides, the CDR3 is TGTGCCAGCTCACCATCGGGACAGGGAGGCTCCTACGAGCAGTACTTC. Combining the CDR3 with reference TRBV18 and TRBJ2-7 gives the whole variable domain NAGVMQNPRHLVRRRGQEARLRCSPMKGHSHVYWYRQLPEEGLKFMVYLQKENIIDESGMPKERFSAEFPKEGPSILRIQQVVRGDSAAYFCASSPSGQGGSYEQYFGPGTRLTVT.